One sample yielded the 8 T cell receptor beta chains listed below, sequenced in a study of human CD8 memory T cell subsets. It was UMI-labeled 5' RACE by which the TCR beta libraries were made. One entry per CDR3 protein, without DNA, is what TCRdb gives after re-calling the 5' RACE reads. The sample holds 5,000 or so distinct CDR3 sequences. Sequencing used CD8+ T cells from PBMCs. The receptors here all came from a human donor in good health.

The V call is TRBV25-1, the J call TRBJ1-1. The CDR3 loop spans 14 amino acids. Germline V gives CDR1 MGHDK, CDR2 SYGVNS. CDR3: CASTSSGMNTEAFF. The full variable domain, completed using reference TRBV25-1 and TRBJ1-1, is EADIYQTPRYLVIGTGKKITLECSQTMGHDKMYWYQQDPGMELHLIHYSYGVNSTEKGDLSSESTVSRIRTEHFPLTLESARPSHTSQYLCASTSSGMNTEAFFGQGTRLTVV.

V gene TRBV6-5 combines with J gene TRBJ2-3. The CDR3 extends over 15 amino acids. Germline V gene data show CDR1 as MNHEY and CDR2 as SVGAGI. CDR3 sequence reads: CASSYSTSPSDTQYF.

The chain combines TRBV6-4 with TRBJ2-1; TCRdb indicates TRBD2, and absent DNA this call remains unverified. The CDR3 spans 15 residues. Germline V gives CDR1 MRHNA, CDR2 SNTAGT. CDR3: CASSDSGRDTNEQFF.

This sequence joins TRBV20-1 and TRBJ2-3; checking the TCRdb D call of TRBD1 is not possible without DNA. Germline CDR1 and CDR2: DFQATT and SNEGSKA (reference sequence). This CDR3 region has 15 residues. CDR3 protein: CSAEGSGTLTDTQYF.

The gene calls are TRBV20-1 and TRBJ2-3; TCRdb selects TRBD2, and the lack of DNA leaves this call unchecked. Germline loops: CDR1 DFQATT, CDR2 SNEGSKA (reference sequence). CDR3 length: 14 residues. The CDR3 sequence: CSAPGTRETDTQYF.

The rearrangement links TRBV6-1 to TRBJ2-5; the D call of TRBD1 rests on TCRdb alone, since no DNA is present to check it. The germline gives CDR1 MNHNS, CDR2 SASEGT. This CDR3 contains 16 residues. The CDR3: CASRDEPLDSQETQYF.

The chain is built from TRBV6-4 and TRBJ2-3; TCRdb outputs TRBD2, but without DNA this stays unchecked. The CDR3 extends over 16 amino acids. From germline, CDR1 is MRHNA and CDR2 SNTAGT. The CDR3 region is CASSDSSGGAVDTQYF.

This chain connects TRBV7-9 to TRBJ1-1; TCRdb reports TRBD1, a call that lacks DNA to check it against. Germline loops: CDR1 SEHNR, CDR2 FQNEAQ (reference sequence). The CDR3 has 13 amino acids. CDR3 sequence: CASSLLQGLEAFF.